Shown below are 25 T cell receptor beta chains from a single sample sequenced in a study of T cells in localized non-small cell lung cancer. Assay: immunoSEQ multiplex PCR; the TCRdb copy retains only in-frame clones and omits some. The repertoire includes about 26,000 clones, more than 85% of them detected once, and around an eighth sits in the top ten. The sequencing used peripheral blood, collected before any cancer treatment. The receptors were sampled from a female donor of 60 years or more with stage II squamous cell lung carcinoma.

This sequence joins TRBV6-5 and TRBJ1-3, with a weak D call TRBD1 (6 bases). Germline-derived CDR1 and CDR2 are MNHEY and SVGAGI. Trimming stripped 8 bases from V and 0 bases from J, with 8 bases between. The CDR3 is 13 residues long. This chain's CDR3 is CASRGASGNTIYF. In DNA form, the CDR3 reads TGTGCCAGCCGGGGGGCCTCTGGAAACACCATATATTTT.

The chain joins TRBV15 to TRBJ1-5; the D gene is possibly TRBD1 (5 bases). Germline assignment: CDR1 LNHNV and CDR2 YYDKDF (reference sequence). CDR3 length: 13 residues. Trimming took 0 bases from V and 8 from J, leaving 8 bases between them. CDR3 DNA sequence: TGTGCCACCAGCAGAGATCAGGGCGAGCCCCAGCATTTT. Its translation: CATSRDQGEPQHF.

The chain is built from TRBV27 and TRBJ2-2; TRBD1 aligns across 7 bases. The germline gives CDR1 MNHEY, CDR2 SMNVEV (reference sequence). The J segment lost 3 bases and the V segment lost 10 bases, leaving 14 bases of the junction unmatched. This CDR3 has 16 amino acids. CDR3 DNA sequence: TGTGCCACCTACAGGGGCCCTACGTGGGACACCGGGGAGCTGTTTTTT. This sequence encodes CATYRGPTWDTGELFF.

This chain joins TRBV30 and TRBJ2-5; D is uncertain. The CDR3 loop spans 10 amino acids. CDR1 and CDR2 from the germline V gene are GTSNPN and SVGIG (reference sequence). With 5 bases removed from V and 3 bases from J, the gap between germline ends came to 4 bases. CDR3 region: CAWGEETQYF. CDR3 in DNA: TGTGCCTGGGGGGAAGAGACCCAGTACTTC.

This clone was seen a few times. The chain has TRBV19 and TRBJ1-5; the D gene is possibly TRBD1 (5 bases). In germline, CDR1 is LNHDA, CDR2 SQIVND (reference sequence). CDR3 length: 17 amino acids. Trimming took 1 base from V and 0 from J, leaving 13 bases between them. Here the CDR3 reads CASSIVAWGNSNQPQHF. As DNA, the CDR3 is TGTGCCAGTAGTATAGTAGCCTGGGGCAATAGCAATCAGCCCCAGCATTTT.

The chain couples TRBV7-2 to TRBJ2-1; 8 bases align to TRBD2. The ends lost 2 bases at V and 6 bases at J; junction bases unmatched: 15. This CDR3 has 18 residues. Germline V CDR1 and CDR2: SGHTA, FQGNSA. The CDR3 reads CASSLTFGYLAGTNEQFF. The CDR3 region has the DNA TGTGCCAGCAGCTTAACGTTCGGGTATCTAGCGGGTACCAATGAGCAGTTCTTC.

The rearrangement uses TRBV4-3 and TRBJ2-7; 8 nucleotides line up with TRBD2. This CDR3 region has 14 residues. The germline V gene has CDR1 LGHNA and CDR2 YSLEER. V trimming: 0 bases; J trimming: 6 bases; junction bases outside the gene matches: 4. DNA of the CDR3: TGCGCCAGCAGCCAAGAAACCAGCGGGGGCGAGCAGTACTTC. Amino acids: CASSQETSGGEQYF.

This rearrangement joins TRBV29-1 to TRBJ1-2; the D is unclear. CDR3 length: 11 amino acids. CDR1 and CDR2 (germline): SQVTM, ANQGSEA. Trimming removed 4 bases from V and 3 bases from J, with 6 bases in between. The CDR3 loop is CSVGADYGYTF. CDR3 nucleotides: TGCAGCGTTGGGGCGGACTATGGCTACACCTTC.

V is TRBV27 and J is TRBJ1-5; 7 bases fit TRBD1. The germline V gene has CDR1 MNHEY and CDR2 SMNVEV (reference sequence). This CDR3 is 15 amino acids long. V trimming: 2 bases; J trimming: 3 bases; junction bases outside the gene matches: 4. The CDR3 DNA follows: TGTGCCAGCAGTTTAAGGACAGGATCCAATCAGCCCCAGCATTTT. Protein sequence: CASSLRTGSNQPQHF.

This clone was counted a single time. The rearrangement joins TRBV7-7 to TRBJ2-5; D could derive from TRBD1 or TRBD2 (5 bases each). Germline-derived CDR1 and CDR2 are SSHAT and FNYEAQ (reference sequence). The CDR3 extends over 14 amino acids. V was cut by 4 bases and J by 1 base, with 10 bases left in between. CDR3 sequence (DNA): TGTGCCAGCAGCTCCGGGGCAGCCCAAGAGACCCAGTACTTC. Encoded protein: CASSSGAAQETQYF.

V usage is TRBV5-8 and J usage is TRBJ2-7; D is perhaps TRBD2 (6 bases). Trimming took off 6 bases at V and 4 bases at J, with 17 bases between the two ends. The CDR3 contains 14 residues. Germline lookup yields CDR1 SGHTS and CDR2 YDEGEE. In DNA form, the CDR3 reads TGTGCCAGCACTGCCCTCCTCGGGAGTTACGAGCAGTACTTC. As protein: CASTALLGSYEQYF.

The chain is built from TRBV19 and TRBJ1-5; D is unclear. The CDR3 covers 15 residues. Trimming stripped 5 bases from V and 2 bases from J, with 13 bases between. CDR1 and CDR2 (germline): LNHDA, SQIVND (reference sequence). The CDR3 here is CASSGEGSGNQPQHF. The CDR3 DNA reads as TGTGCCAGTAGTGGAGAGGGCTCCGGCAATCAGCCCCAGCATTTT. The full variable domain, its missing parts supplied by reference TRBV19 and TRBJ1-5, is DGGITQSPKYLFRKEGQNVTLSCEQNLNHDAMYWYRQDPGQGLRLIYYSQIVNDFQKGDIAEGYSVSREKKESFPLTVTSAQKNPTAFYLCASSGEGSGNQPQHFGDGTRLSIL.

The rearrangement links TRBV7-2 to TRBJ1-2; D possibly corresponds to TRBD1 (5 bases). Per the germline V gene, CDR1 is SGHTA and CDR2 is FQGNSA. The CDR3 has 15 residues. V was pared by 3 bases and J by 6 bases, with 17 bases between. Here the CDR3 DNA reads TGTGCCAGCAGCTTTTTTTTCCGGGGGGGAAATGGCTACACCTTC. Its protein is CASSFFFRGGNGYTF.

The CDR3 here is CASSLDSRSFSGANVLTF. The CDR3 coding sequence is TGTGCCAGCAGCTTAGATAGTAGGAGCTTCTCTGGGGCCAACGTCCTGACTTTC. The V gene is TRBV11-3, the J gene TRBJ2-6; D is unresolved. This CDR3 has 18 amino acids. V dropped 0 bases and J dropped 0 bases, with 12 bases sitting between them. Looked up from germline, CDR1 is SGHNT and CDR2 is YENEEA.

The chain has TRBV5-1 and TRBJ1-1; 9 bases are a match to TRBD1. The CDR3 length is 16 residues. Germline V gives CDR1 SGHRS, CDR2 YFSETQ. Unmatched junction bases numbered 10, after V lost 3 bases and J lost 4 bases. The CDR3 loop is CASSYGQGTTGTEAFF. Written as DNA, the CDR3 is TGCGCCAGCAGCTACGGACAGGGGACGACGGGCACTGAAGCTTTCTTT.

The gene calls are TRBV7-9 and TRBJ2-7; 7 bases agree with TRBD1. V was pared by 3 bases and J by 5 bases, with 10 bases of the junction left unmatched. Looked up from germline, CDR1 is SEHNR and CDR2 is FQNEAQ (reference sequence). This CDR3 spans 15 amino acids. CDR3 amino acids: CASSFDLTGFNEQYF. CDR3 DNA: TGTGCCAGCAGCTTTGACTTGACAGGGTTCAACGAGCAGTACTTC.

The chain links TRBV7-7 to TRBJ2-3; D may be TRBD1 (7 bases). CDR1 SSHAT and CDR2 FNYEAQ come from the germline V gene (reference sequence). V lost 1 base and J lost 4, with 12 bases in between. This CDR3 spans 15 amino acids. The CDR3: CASSLVGGGADTQYF. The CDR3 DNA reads TGTGCCAGCAGCTTAGTAGGAGGGGGCGCAGATACGCAGTATTTT.

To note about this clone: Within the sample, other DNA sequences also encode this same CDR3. The CDR3 loop is CASRRTSGRPDTQYF. The CDR3 DNA reads as TGTGCCAGCAGGAGGACTAGCGGGAGACCAGATACGCAGTATTTT. This chain links TRBV28 with TRBJ2-3; 13 bases match TRBD2. Germline V gene data show CDR1 as MDHEN and CDR2 as SYDVKM. V gave up 6 bases and J gave up 4 bases; unmatched junction bases: 4. This CDR3 region has 15 residues.

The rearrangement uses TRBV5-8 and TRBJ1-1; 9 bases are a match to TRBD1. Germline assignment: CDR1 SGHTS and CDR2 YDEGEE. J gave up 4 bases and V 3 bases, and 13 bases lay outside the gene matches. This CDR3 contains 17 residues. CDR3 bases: TGTGCCAGCAGCTCCCTCTCTTACAGGGGGCGAGGCACTGAAGCTTTCTTT. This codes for CASSSLSYRGRGTEAFF.

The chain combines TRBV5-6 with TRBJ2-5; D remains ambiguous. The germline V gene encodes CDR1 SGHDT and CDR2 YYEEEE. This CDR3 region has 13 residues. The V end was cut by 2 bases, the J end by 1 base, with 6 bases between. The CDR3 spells CASSFSPQETQYF. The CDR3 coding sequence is TGTGCCAGCAGCTTTTCACCCCAAGAGACCCAGTACTTC.

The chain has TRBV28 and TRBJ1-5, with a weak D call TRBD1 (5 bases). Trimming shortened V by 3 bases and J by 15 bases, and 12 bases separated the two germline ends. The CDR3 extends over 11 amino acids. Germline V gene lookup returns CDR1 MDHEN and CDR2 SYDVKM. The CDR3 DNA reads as TGTGCCAGCAGTTTGGAAGGGACCGCGCATTTT. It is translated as CASSLEGTAHF.

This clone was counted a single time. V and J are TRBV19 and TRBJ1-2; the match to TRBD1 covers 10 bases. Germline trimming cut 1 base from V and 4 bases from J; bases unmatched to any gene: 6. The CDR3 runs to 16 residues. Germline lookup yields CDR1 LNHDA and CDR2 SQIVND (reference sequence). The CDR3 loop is CASSIAGTGDLYGYTF. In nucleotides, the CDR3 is TGTGCCAGTAGTATAGCAGGGACAGGGGACCTCTATGGCTACACCTTC.

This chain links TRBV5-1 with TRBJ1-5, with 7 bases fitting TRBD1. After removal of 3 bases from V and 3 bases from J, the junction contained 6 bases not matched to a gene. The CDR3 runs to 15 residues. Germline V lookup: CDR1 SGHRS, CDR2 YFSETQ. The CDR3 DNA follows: TGCGCCAGCAGCTCCGGGACAGAACTCAATCAGCCCCAGCATTTT. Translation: CASSSGTELNQPQHF.

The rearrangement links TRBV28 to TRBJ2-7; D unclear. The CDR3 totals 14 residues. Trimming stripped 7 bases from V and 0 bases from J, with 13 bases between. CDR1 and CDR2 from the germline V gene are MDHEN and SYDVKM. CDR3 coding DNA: TGTGCCAGCATCACCCTGGGGTCCTCCTACGAGCAGTACTTC. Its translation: CASITLGSSYEQYF.

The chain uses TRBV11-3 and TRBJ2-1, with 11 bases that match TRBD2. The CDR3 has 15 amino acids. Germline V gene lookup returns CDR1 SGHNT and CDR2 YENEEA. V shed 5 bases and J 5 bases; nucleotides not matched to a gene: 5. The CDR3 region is CASSVGLAENNEQFF. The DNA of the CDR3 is TGTGCCAGCAGCGTGGGACTAGCGGAGAACAATGAGCAGTTCTTC.